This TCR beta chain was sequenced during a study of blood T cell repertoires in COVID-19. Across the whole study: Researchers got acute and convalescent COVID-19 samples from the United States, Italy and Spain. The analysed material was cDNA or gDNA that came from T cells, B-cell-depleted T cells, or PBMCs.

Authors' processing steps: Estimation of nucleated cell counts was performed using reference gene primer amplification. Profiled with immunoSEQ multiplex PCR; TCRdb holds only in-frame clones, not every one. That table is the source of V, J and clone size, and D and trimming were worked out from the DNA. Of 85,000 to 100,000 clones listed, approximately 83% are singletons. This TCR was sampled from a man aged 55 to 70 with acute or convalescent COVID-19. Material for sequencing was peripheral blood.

The DNA of the CDR3 is TGTGCCAGCAGCAAAGTTGCCGGGGCGAACACCGGGGAGCTGTTTTTT. This codes for CASSKVAGANTGELFF. The J gene is TRBJ2-2, the V gene TRBV21-1; the D call in the table, TRBD2, was not verified against the DNA. TRBV21-1 is noted as a pseudogene. The CDR3 is 16 amino acids.